This T cell receptor beta chain was recovered during a study of blood T cell repertoires in COVID-19. For the study at large: Acute and convalescent COVID-19 samples came from the United States, Italy and Spain.

This clone is a singleton in its sample. Original processing methods: Nucleated cell number was recorded as an estimate derived from reference gene primer amplification. Only in-frame clones appear in the TCRdb table, and some are missing; sequencing was by immunoSEQ multiplex PCR. The V and J calls and clone size come from that table; D and trimming were worked out from the DNA. The table has 90,000 to 130,000 clones, approximately 82% seen once. This CDR3 spans 15 amino acids. CDR1 SGHTA and CDR2 FQGNSA come from the germline V gene. The V gene lost 0 bases and the J gene lost 3 bases, with 10 bases spanning the gap.

Sample: peripheral blood. The receptor's source is a woman aged 80 or over with acute or convalescent COVID-19. This chain connects TRBV7-2 to TRBJ2-3; perhaps TRBD1 as D (6 bases). The CDR3 region is CASSLAITGTDTQYF. As DNA, the CDR3 is TGTGCCAGCAGCTTAGCGATCACAGGGACAGATACGCAGTATTTT.